This T cell receptor (beta chain) was recorded in a study of OX40 agonist ivuxolimab in advanced cancers. Study details: Patients with hepatocellular carcinoma, melanoma, renal cell or head and neck cancer made up the dose-escalation patients.

Points on this clone: The antigen is unknown.

Whole-study findings and limits: At doses 0.1 to 3.0 mg/kg, CD4+ and CD8+ clones expanded.

Generated by immunoSEQ multiplex PCR, the TCRdb table keeps only in-frame clones and is missing some. The top ten clones hold 0.45% to 0.6% of a sample with around 84,000 clones, 84% of them seen once. The V gene lost 8 bases and the J gene lost 4 bases, with 14 bases spanning the gap. CDR3 length equals 13 residues. Germline V gene lookup returns CDR1 MNHNS and CDR2 SASEGT. The TCR sequence derives from an adult with an advanced solid tumor such as melanoma, head and neck, liver or kidney cancer. The rearrangement joins TRBV6-1 to TRBJ1-2, with D perhaps matching TRBD1 (6 bases). This specimen was CD4+ or CD8+ T cells sorted from blood, taken in a trial of the OX40 agonist ivuxolimab. The chain's CDR3 is CASEGGIGYGYTF. CDR3 bases: TGTGCCAGCGAGGGGGGGATCGGCTATGGCTACACCTTC.